This T cell receptor (beta chain) was recorded in a study of T cells in Graves' hyperthyroidism and ophthalmopathy. At least ten counts were recorded for this clonotype. Trimming at V came to 4 bases and at J to 0 bases, leaving 4 bases not matched to a gene. Germline assignment: CDR1 LGHDT and CDR2 YNNKEL (reference sequence). The CDR3 has 17 amino acids. Researchers amplified the TCR beta CDR3 regions from RNA transcripts. HTBI primers were employed in a first-round RT-PCR of the TCR CDR3. TCRdb independently ran MiXCR on the multiplex PCR reads; one entry per CDR3 protein. The table has approximately 300,000 distinct CDR3 sequences, 16% seen once.

The TCR was taken from a man in his thirties or forties with Graves' hyperthyroidism. This chain connects TRBV3-1 to TRBJ2-1; 12 bases are shared with TRBD2. The sample was blood. The CDR3 DNA follows: TGTGCCAGCAGCCGCCTAGCGGGAGGGGACTCCTACAATGAGCAGTTCTTC. This translates into CASSRLAGGDSYNEQFF.